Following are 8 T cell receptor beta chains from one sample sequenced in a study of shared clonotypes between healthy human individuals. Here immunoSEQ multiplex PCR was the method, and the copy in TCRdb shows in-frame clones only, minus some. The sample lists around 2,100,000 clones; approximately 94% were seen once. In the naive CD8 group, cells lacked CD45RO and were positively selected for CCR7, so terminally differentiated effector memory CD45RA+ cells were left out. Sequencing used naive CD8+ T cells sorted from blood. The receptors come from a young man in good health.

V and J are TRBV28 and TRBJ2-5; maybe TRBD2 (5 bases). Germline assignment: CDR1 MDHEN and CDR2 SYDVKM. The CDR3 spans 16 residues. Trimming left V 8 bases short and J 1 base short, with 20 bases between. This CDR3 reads CASFGNWAGRQETQYF. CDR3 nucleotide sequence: TGTGCCAGCTTCGGGAACTGGGCGGGTCGCCAAGAGACCCAGTACTTC.

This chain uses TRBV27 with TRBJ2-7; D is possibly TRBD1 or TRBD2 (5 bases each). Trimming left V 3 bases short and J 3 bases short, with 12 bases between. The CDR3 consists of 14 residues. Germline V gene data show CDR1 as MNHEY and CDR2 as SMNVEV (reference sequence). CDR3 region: CASSFQGEDYEQYF. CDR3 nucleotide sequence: TGTGCCAGCAGTTTTCAGGGAGAGGACTACGAGCAGTACTTC.

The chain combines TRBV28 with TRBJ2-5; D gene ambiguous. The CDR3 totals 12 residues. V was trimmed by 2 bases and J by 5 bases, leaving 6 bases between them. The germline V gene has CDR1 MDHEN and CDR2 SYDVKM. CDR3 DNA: TGTGCCAGCAGTTTACGTCTTGAGACCCAGTACTTC. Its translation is CASSLRLETQYF.

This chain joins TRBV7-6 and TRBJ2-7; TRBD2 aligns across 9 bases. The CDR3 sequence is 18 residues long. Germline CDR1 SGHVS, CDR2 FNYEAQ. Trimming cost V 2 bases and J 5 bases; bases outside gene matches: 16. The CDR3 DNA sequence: TGTGCCAGCAGCTTAATACCCGTGACGCGGGAGGGTCTCCACGAGCAGTACTTC. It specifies CASSLIPVTREGLHEQYF.

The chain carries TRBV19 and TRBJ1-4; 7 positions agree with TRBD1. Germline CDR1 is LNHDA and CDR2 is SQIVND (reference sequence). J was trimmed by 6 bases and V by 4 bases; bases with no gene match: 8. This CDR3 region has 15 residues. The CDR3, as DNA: TGTGCCAGTAGTACCTGGACAGGAGAGGATGAAAAACTGTTTTTT. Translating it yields CASSTWTGEDEKLFF.

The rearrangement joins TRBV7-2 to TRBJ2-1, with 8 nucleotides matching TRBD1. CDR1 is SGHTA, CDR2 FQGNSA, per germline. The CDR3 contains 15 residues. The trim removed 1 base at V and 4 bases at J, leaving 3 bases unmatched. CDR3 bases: TGTGCCAGCAGCTTAGACAGGGGGGTTTACAATGAGCAGTTCTTC. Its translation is CASSLDRGVYNEQFF.

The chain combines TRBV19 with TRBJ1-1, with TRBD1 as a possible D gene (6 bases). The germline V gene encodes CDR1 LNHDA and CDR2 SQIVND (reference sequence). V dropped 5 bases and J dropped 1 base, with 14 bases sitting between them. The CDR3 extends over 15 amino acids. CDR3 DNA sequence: TGTGCCAGTAGTTTCAGGGGCTGGGCGAACACTGAAGCTTTCTTT. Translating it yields CASSFRGWANTEAFF.

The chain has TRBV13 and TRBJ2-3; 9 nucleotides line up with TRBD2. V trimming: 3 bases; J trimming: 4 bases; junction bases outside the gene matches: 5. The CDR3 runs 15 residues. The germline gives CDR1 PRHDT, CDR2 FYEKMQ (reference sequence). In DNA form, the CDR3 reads TGTGCCAGCAGCTTTGCGGGAGGGTGGGCAGATACGCAGTATTTT. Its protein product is CASSFAGGWADTQYF.